The clone carrying this T cell receptor beta chain was seen repeatedly, ten times or more. The source of the sample is a study of regulatory T cells in long-lasting Graves disease. Documented time point: newly diagnosed GD, antithyroid drugs for less than 3 months. PBMC RNA served as the TCR library source. CDR3 regions were amplified by Arm-PCR using iRepertoire HTBI primers to build TCR beta libraries. TCRdb ran MiXCR on the multiplex PCR reads and lists one entry per CDR3 protein. The sample has roughly 500,000 distinct CDR3 sequences, 13% seen once; the top ten hold roughly 9.7%. Germline assignment: CDR1 MNHEY and CDR2 SMNVEV (reference sequence). The CDR3 is 14 residues long. V was cut by 7 bases and J by 4 bases, with 16 bases left in between. The sample was also linked to a second study, of T cells in Graves' hyperthyroidism and ophthalmopathy.

This chain links TRBV27 with TRBJ1-1; perhaps TRBD1 as D (6 bases). This sample comprised peripheral blood mononuclear cells (PBMCs), obtained at new diagnosis, from a patient treated with antithyroid drugs. The sequence was collected from a man aged 30 to 45 with Graves disease. The CDR3 is CASTPFGGGTEAFF. DNA for the CDR3: TGTGCCAGCACCCCATTTGGGGGCGGCACTGAAGCTTTCTTT.